What follows is one T cell receptor beta chain and its context. The entry originates in a study of graft-versus-host responses after intestinal transplantation. TCRdb's table, derived via immunoSEQ multiplex PCR, lists solely in-frame clones and lacks some. The data contain around 96,000 clones, 75% to 95% of them singletons. Germline values: CDR1 SNHLY, CDR2 FYNNEI. V was clipped by 4 bases and J by 8 bases, with 11 bases between them. The CDR3 loop spans 12 amino acids. The rearrangement links TRBV2 to TRBJ1-2; D is perhaps TRBD1 (5 bases). The sequences come from PBMCs, collected 450 to 480 days after intestinal transplant. The receptor was isolated from a human patient who received an intestinal transplant, so some T cells may come from the graft donor. The CDR3 nucleotides are TGTGCCAGCAGTGTAGTGAGGGGCGGCTACACCTTC. This gives the protein CASSVVRGGYTF.